This T cell receptor beta chain was captured in a study of blood T cells in healthy people across ages. The study's findings and limits: A greater number of naive CD4+ cells and higher diversity distinguished long-lived donors from aged donors.

This clonotype was observed a handful of times. Its target is unknown. PCR was performed a second time for about 7 to 12 cycles using a sample-barcoded 5' primer and a J-beta primer mix. Each of the cDNA molecules was tagged by a template-switch adaptor with 12 random nucleotides. Via MiXCR, TCRdb re-called the 5' RACE reads, giving one row per CDR3 protein. The data hold roughly 1.4 million distinct CDR3 sequences, with approximately 63% observed a single time. The sample comprised blood. The sequence was obtained from a man younger than 30 in good health.

CDR3: CSVERGSSNEQFF. DNA for the CDR3: TGCAGCGTGGAGCGGGGCTCCAGCAATGAGCAGTTCTTC. The chain links TRBV29-1 to TRBJ2-1; TRBD2 agrees at 7 bases. The CDR3 covers 13 residues. Looked up from germline, CDR1 is SQVTM and CDR2 is ANQGSEA. Trimming removed 6 bases from V and 6 bases from J; junction bases left unmatched: 8.